One and the same sample provided the 4 T cell receptor beta chains below, sequenced in a study of PD-L1 blockade in urothelial cancer. The data were produced by immunoSEQ multiplex PCR, yet TCRdb's version contains in-frame clones alone and is incomplete. Of about 110,000 clones in the sample, approximately 89% were seen once. The time point here: peripheral blood 6 weeks after treatment start. The material sequenced was PBMCs, taken around atezolizumab (anti-PD-L1) treatment. The receptors were gathered from a man aged 55-75 years with urothelial cancer.

The chain's CDR3 is CASSLAGSNEQYF. The DNA for the CDR3 is TGTGCCAGCAGCTTGGCGGGGTCCAACGAGCAGTACTTC. The V call is TRBV11-3, the J call TRBJ2-7, with D tentatively TRBD2 (6 bases). CDR3 length: 13 amino acids. V was clipped by 3 bases and J by 5 bases, with 11 bases between them. CDR1 is SGHNT, CDR2 YENEEA, per germline.

This sequence joins TRBV2 and TRBJ2-7; 9 nucleotides line up with TRBD2. Trimming took 10 bases from V and 0 from J; bases not matched to a gene: 4. CDR1 is SNHLY and CDR2 is FYNNEI in the germline V gene. The CDR3 length is 13 residues. The CDR3: CATRLADSYEQYF. CDR3 nucleotides: TGTGCCACCCGACTAGCGGACTCCTACGAGCAGTACTTC.

This chain links TRBV4-3 with TRBJ2-7; 7 nucleotides line up with TRBD1. The germline CDR1 and CDR2 sequences are LGHNA and YSLEER. The CDR3 length is 15 residues. After removal of 1 base from V and 2 bases from J, the junction contained 5 bases not matched to a gene. DNA of the CDR3: TGCGCCAGCAGCCAAGGGAGAGACAGGGCCTACGAGCAGTACTTC. Residues: CASSQGRDRAYEQYF.

This clone was detected once. The rearrangement joins TRBV6-1 to TRBJ1-3; D ambiguous. CDR1 and CDR2 from the germline V gene are MNHNS and SASEGT. V dropped 8 bases and J dropped 0 bases, with 8 bases sitting between them. The CDR3 loop spans 13 amino acids. CDR3 region: CASVVSSGNTIYF. The CDR3 bases are TGTGCCAGCGTTGTCAGCTCTGGAAACACCATATATTTT.